The clone carrying this T cell receptor beta chain came up a few times. Its matching antigen is unknown. Heparinised blood was drawn once per donor, averaging around 110 mL. The data are from a study of beta chain features in type 1 diabetes. Across the study: Across all samples, roughly 98,000,000 sorted cells were examined.

Study results and caveats: The study found fewer insertions and more deletions at VDJ junctions in type 1 diabetes patients. The study found moderately but significantly shorter TCRB CDR3s in all four CD4+ subsets of Type 1 diabetes patients.

Expressed TCRB transcripts got sequenced, as all isolated RNA was reverse transcribed. Assay: immunoSEQ multiplex PCR; the TCRdb copy retains only in-frame clones and omits some. The data contain 300,000 to 450,000 clones, over 8.5% of them singletons. The sample was central memory CD4+ T cells from blood. The TCR originated in a man aged 25 to 40 with type 1 diabetes.

CDR3 nucleotide sequence: TGTGCCAGCAGTTCATCCGGGACAGGGGCCTTAGATACGCAGTATTTT. Translated: CASSSSGTGALDTQYF. The chain employs TRBV6-6 and TRBJ2-3; 10 bases are a match to TRBD1. Trimming took 4 bases from V and 5 from J; bases not matched to a gene: 9. The CDR3 contains 16 residues. CDR1 MNHNY and CDR2 SVGAGI come from the germline V gene (reference sequence).